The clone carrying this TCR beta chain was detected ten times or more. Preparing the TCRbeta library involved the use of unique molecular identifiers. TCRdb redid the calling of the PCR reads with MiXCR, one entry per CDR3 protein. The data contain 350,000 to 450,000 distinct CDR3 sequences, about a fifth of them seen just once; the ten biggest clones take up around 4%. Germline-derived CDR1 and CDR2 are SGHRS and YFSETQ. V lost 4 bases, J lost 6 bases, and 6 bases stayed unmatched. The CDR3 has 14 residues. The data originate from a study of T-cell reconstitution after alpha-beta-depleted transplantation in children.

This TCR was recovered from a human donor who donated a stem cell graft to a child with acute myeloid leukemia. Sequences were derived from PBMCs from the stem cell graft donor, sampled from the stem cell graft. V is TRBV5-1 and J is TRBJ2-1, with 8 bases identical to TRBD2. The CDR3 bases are TGCGCCAGCAGCCCGGGGGGGCAGGGCAATGAGCAGTTCTTC. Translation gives CASSPGGQGNEQFF.